This T cell receptor (beta chain) came from a study of cytomegalovirus exposure and HLA in healthy donors. Study results and limitations: Reports state that TCR beta sequences accurately predicted most subjects' HLA-A and HLA-B alleles. Within the data, a cluster of highly shared sequence variants was likely a sequencing artifact.

CDR1 is LGHNA and CDR2 is YNFKEQ in the germline V gene. The CDR3 totals 14 residues. V lost 4 bases and J lost 2, with 8 bases in between. In regard to this clone: What it recognizes is unknown.

The PCR had 60 Vbeta and 13 Jbeta primers. Sequencing was performed with immunoSEQ multiplex PCR; in TCRdb, only in-frame clones are kept and a portion is missing. The table has about 140,000 clones, about four fifths seen once; the top ten hold about 1%. This TCR derives from a male donor in good health and CMV-seronegative. The V gene is TRBV4-2, the J gene TRBJ2-2; D is possibly TRBD1 (6 bases). Specimen: PBMCs. CDR3 DNA: TGTGCCAGCAGCCGGGACATCAACACCGGGGAGCTGTTTTTT. It translates to CASSRDINTGELFF.